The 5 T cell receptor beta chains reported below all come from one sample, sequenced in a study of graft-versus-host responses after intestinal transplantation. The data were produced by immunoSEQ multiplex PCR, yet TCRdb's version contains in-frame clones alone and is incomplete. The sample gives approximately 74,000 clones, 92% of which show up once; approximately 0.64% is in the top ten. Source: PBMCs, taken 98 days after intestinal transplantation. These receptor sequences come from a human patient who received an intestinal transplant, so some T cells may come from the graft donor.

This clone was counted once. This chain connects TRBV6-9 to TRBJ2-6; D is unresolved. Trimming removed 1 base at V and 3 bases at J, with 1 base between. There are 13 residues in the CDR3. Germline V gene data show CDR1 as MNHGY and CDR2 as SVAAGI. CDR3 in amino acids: CASSYFGANVLTF. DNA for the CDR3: TGTGCCAGCAGTTATTTTGGGGCCAACGTCCTGACTTTC.

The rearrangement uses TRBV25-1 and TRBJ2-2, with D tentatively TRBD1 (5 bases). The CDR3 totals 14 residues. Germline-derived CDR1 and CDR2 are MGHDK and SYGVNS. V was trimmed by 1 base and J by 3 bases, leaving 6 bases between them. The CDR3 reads CASSESRDTGELFF. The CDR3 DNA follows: TGTGCCAGCAGTGAATCCAGGGACACCGGGGAGCTGTTTTTT.

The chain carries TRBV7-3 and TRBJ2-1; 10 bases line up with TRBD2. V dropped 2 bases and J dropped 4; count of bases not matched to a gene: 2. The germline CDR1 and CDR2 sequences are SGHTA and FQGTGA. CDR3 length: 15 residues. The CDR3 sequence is CASSLEAGGYNEQFF. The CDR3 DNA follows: TGTGCCAGCAGCTTAGAAGCGGGAGGGTACAATGAGCAGTTCTTC.

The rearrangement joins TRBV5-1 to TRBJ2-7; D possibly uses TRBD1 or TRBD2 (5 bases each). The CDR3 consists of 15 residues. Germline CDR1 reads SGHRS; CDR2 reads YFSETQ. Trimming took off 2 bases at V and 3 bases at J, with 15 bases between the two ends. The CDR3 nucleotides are TGCGCCAGCAGCTTCGGGGACGTACAGAACTACGAGCAGTACTTC. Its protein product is CASSFGDVQNYEQYF.

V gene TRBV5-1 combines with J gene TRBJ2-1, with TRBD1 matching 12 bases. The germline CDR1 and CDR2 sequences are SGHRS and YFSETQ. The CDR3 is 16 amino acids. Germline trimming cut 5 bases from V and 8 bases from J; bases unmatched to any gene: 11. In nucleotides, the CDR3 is TGCGCCAGCAGTCTTACCGGGACAGGGGGCATCGATGAGCAGTTCTTC. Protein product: CASSLTGTGGIDEQFF.